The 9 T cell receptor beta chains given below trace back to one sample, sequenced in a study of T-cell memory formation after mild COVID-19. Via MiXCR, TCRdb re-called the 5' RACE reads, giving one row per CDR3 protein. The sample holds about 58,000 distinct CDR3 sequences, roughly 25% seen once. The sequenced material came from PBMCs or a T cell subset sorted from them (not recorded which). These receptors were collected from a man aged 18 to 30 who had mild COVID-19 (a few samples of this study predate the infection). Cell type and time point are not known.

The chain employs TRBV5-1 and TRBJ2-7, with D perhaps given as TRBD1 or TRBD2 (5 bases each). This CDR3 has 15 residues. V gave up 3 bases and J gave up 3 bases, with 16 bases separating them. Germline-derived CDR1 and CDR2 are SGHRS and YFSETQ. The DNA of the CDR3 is TGCGCCAGCAGCTCAACCCGGGGACGGTACTACGAGCAGTACTTC. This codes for CASSSTRGRYYEQYF.

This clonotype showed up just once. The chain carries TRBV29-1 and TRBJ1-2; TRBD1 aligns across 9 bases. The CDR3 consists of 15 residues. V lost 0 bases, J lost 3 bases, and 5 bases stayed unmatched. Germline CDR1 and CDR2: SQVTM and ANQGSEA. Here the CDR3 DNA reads TGCAGCGTTGAAGAAAGGGACAGGGTAGACTATGGCTACACCTTC. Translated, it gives CSVEERDRVDYGYTF.

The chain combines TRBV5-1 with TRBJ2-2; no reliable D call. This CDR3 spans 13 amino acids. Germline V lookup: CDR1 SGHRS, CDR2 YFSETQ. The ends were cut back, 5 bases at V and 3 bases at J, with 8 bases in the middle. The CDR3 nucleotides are TGCGCCAGCAGGCTAACAGACACCGGGGAGCTGTTTTTT. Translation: CASRLTDTGELFF.

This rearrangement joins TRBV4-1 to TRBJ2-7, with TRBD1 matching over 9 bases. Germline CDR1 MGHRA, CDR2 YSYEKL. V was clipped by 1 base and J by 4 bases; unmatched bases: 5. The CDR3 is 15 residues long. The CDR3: CASSQGPGTGYEQYV. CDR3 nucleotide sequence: TGCGCCAGCAGCCAAGGACCCGGGACAGGGTACGAGCAGTACGTC.

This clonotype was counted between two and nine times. The DNA of the CDR3 is TGCAGTGCAACAGGGGGCTGGGACAAAAACATTCAGTACTTC. Protein: CSATGGWDKNIQYF. V is TRBV20-1 and J is TRBJ2-4; 9 bases fit TRBD1. The CDR3 consists of 14 residues. The ends lost 6 bases at V and 3 bases at J; junction bases unmatched: 6. Per the germline V gene, CDR1 is DFQATT and CDR2 is SNEGSKA (reference sequence).

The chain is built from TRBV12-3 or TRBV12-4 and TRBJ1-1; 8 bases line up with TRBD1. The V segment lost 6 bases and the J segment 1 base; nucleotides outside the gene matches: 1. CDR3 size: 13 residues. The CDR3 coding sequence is TGTGCCAGCAGACAGGGGGAGAACACTGAAGCTTTCTTT. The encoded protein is CASRQGENTEAFF.

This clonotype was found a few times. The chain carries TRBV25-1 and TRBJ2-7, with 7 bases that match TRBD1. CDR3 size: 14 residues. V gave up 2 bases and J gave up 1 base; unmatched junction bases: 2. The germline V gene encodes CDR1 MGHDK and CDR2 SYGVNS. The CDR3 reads CASSEPGQSYEQYV. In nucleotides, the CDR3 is TGTGCCAGCAGTGAACCGGGACAGTCCTACGAGCAGTACGTC.

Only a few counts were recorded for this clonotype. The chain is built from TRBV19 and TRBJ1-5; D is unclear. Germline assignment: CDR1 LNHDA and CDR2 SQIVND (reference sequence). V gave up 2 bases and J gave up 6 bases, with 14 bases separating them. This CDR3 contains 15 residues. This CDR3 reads CASSITPSPTQPQHF. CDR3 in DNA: TGTGCCAGTAGTATAACCCCGAGCCCTACTCAGCCCCAGCATTTT.

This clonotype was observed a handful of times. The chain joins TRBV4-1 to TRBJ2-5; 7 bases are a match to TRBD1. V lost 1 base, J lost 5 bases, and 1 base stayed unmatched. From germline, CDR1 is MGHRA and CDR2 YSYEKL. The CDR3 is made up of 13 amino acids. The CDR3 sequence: CASSQVRGETQYF. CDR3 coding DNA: TGCGCCAGCAGCCAAGTCAGGGGGGAGACCCAGTACTTC.